What follows is one TCR beta chain and its context. This specimen belongs to a study of blood T cell repertoires in COVID-19. At the level of the study: PBMCs, B-cell-depleted T cells, or T cells were the source of the cDNA or gDNA that made up the material.

With 4 bases removed from V and 3 bases from J, the gap between germline ends came to 14 bases. CDR3 length: 15 amino acids. Germline CDR1 LGHDT, CDR2 YNNKEL (reference sequence). Methods used by the authors: Reference gene primer amplification gave nucleated cell count estimates. Data came from immunoSEQ multiplex PCR; TCRdb stores just in-frame clones and leaves some out. The DNA was the basis for D and trimming; V, J and clone size are from that table. The sample contains 60,000 to 85,000 clones, 75% to 85% of which appear only once. This chain uses TRBV3-1 (or the pseudogene TRBV3-2) with TRBJ2-3; tentative D call: TRBD2 (6 bases). This receptor was identified in a woman in her sixties with acute or convalescent COVID-19. The sequencing sample was made of peripheral blood. The chain's CDR3 is CASSLRWGETDTQYF. DNA of the CDR3: TGTGCCAGCAGCCTACGCTGGGGGGAAACAGATACGCAGTATTTT.